The 24 T cell receptor beta chains below come from one sample, sequenced in a study of blood T cell repertoires in COVID-19. Profiling relied on immunoSEQ multiplex PCR, and the TCRdb table lists in-frame clones only, not all of them. Here the sample spans 200,000 or so clones, around 82% being singletons. What was sequenced was PBMCs or T cells enriched from blood (not recorded which). The receptors stem from a man aged 35-49 years who had recovered from COVID-19.

This chain joins TRBV6-5 and TRBJ1-2, with 8 bases aligning to TRBD1. J gave up 1 base and V 6 bases, and 7 bases lay outside the gene matches. The CDR3 spans 15 residues. Germline V gene lookup returns CDR1 MNHEY and CDR2 SVGAGI. CDR3: CASSRRTGNNYGYTF. DNA for the CDR3: TGTGCCAGCAGCCGCCGGACAGGGAATAACTATGGCTACACCTTC.

The rearrangement uses TRBV14 and TRBJ1-1; 7 bases agree with TRBD1. The CDR3 has 13 residues. The V and J ends lost 4 bases and 8 bases, in that order; junction bases with no gene match: 7. The V gene's germline CDR1 is SGHDN and CDR2 FVKESK. CDR3: CASSPGQWTEAFF. The CDR3 DNA follows: TGTGCCAGCAGCCCGGGACAGTGGACAGAAGCTTTCTTT.

This clone showed up just a few times. The chain uses TRBV20-1 and TRBJ1-2; a possible D gene is TRBD1 (5 bases). Germline V CDR1 and CDR2: DFQATT, SNEGSKA (reference sequence). The V end lost 2 bases, the J end lost 4 bases, and 5 bases lay between the germline ends. The CDR3 loop spans 11 amino acids. The CDR3 DNA reads as TGCAGTGCTAGAAGGGGCTATGGCTACACCTTC. This codes for CSARRGYGYTF.

The rearrangement joins TRBV11-3 to TRBJ2-1, with D perhaps matching TRBD1 (5 bases). Germline V gene data show CDR1 as SGHNT and CDR2 as YENEEA. CDR3 size: 13 residues. V shed 3 bases and J shed 4 bases, with 7 bases lying between them. CDR3 loop: CASSLAGYNEQFF. CDR3 nucleotides: TGTGCCAGCAGCTTGGCAGGGTACAATGAGCAGTTCTTC.

The V call is TRBV7-8, the J call TRBJ2-1, with 7 bases fitting TRBD1. The CDR3 runs 15 residues. V lost 1 base, J lost 7 bases, and 7 bases stayed unmatched. Germline V CDR1 and CDR2: SGHVS, FQNEAQ. In nucleotides, the CDR3 is TGTGCCAGCAGCTTAGGATTAGGGACAGCTAATGAGCAGTTCTTC. This gives the protein CASSLGLGTANEQFF.

The V and J genes are TRBV19 and TRBJ2-2; maybe TRBD2 (5 bases). This CDR3 spans 14 amino acids. V was cut by 10 bases and J by 0 bases, with 12 bases left in between. The germline V gene encodes CDR1 LNHDA and CDR2 SQIVND (reference sequence). The CDR3 DNA reads as TGTGCCATCTCCGCGGGCCCGAACACCGGGGAGCTGTTTTTT. This gives the protein CAISAGPNTGELFF.

This clone came up a few times. The chain combines TRBV28 with TRBJ1-3, with 10 bases identical to TRBD1. The germline V gene has CDR1 MDHEN and CDR2 SYDVKM. The trim removed 7 bases at V and 0 bases at J, leaving 12 bases unmatched. The CDR3 loop spans 18 amino acids. CDR3 in DNA: TGTGCCAGCACCCTTTCCGGGACAGGGGTCCCCTCTGGAAACACCATATATTTT. Its protein is CASTLSGTGVPSGNTIYF. Full variable domain (missing parts from reference TRBV28 and TRBJ1-3): DVKVTQSSRYLVKRTGEKVFLECVQDMDHENMFWYRQDPGLGLRLIYFSYDVKMKEKGDIPEGYSVSREKKERFSLILESASTNQTSMYLCASTLSGTGVPSGNTIYFGEGSWLTVV.

The chain employs TRBV20-1 and TRBJ1-2; 8 bases match TRBD1. With 3 bases clipped from V and 0 bases from J, the junction kept 12 bases outside the gene matches. This CDR3 spans 17 amino acids. Germline lookup yields CDR1 DFQATT and CDR2 SNEGSKA (reference sequence). The DNA of the CDR3 is TGCAGTGCTAGTCGATTCTCGGGACAGGCGACTAACTATGGCTACACCTTC. Residues: CSASRFSGQATNYGYTF.

The chain joins TRBV27 to TRBJ1-3; 7 nucleotides match TRBD1. Germline V lookup: CDR1 MNHEY, CDR2 SMNVEV (reference sequence). The CDR3 loop spans 15 amino acids. V shed 2 bases and J 0 bases; nucleotides not matched to a gene: 1. In DNA, the CDR3 is TGTGCCAGCAGTTTACAGGGGGACTCTGGAAACACCATATATTTT. Its translation: CASSLQGDSGNTIYF.

The rearrangement uses TRBV29-1 and TRBJ1-2, with a tentative D call TRBD1 (5 bases). The CDR3 contains 12 residues. V was trimmed by 6 bases and J by 2 bases, leaving 10 bases between them. CDR1 is SQVTM, CDR2 ANQGSEA, per germline. Here the CDR3 reads CSVPTVNYGYTF. The CDR3 DNA is TGCAGCGTCCCGACAGTGAACTATGGCTACACCTTC. Variable domain in full (rest from reference TRBV29-1 and TRBJ1-2): SAVISQKPSRDICQRGTSLTIQCQVDSQVTMMFWYRQQPGQSLTLIATANQGSEATYESGFVIDKFPISRPNLTFSTLTVSNMSPEDSSIYLCSVPTVNYGYTFGSGTRLTVV.

The rearrangement links TRBV29-1 to TRBJ1-1; possibly TRBD1 for D (5 bases). CDR3 length: 12 amino acids. Between the trimmed V and J ends, which lost 2 bases and 7 bases, there was a span of 11 bases. In germline, CDR1 is SQVTM, CDR2 ANQGSEA. This CDR3 reads CSVESEGLEAFF. The CDR3 coding sequence is TGCAGCGTTGAAAGTGAGGGACTTGAAGCTTTCTTT.

The chain couples TRBV27 to TRBJ1-1; TRBD1 is a possible D gene (6 bases). The V gene lost 6 bases and the J gene lost 6 bases, with 17 bases spanning the gap. Germline CDR1 MNHEY, CDR2 SMNVEV (reference sequence). This CDR3 has 14 amino acids. The CDR3 DNA is TGTGCCAGCAGACAAGGCCAGGGGTACCCTGAAGCTTTCTTT. It yields the protein CASRQGQGYPEAFF.

This clone was picked up one time. The chain recombines TRBV5-4 with TRBJ1-2; tentatively, D is TRBD1 (5 bases). The V end lost 4 bases, the J end lost 7 bases, and 23 bases lay between the germline ends. Germline V gives CDR1 SGHNT, CDR2 YYREEE (reference sequence). The CDR3 contains 16 residues. CDR3 amino acids: CASSPSPTGRDAGYTF. Here the CDR3 DNA reads TGTGCCAGCAGCCCAAGCCCAACAGGACGTGATGCTGGCTACACCTTC. The full variable domain, completed using reference TRBV5-4 and TRBJ1-2, is ETGVTQSPTHLIKTRGQQVTLRCSSQSGHNTVSWYQQALGQGPQFIFQYYREEENGRGNFPPRFSGLQFPNYSSELNVNALELDDSALYLCASSPSPTGRDAGYTFGSGTRLTVV.

This clone came up a few times. DNA of the CDR3: TGTGCCAGCAGTGGGCGCGGGGGGCGAACAGATACGCAGTATTTT. Its translation is CASSGRGGRTDTQYF. The chain links TRBV27 to TRBJ2-3; TRBD2 agrees at 8 bases. The V segment lost 5 bases and the J segment 3 bases; nucleotides outside the gene matches: 7. The CDR3 is made up of 15 amino acids. The germline gives CDR1 MNHEY, CDR2 SMNVEV (reference sequence).

The rearrangement joins TRBV18 to TRBJ1-2, with D unresolved. The germline CDR1 and CDR2 sequences are KGHSH and LQKENI. The CDR3 runs 15 residues. Trimming removed 3 bases from V and 1 base from J, with 12 bases in between. The CDR3, as DNA: TGTGCCAGCTCACCCTTCTCAGATCTTAACTATGGCTACACCTTC. It yields the protein CASSPFSDLNYGYTF.

The genes are TRBV5-8 and TRBJ2-1, with 7 bases identical to TRBD2. From germline, CDR1 is SGHTS and CDR2 YDEGEE. V lost 5 bases to trimming and J lost 8 bases; unmatched junction nucleotides: 19. This CDR3 region has 17 residues. In DNA, the CDR3 is TGTGCCAGCAGACTAAGAGCCGGGACTAAGTTTTTCCATGAGCAGTTCTTC. This translates into CASRLRAGTKFFHEQFF.

This sequence joins TRBV7-8 and TRBJ1-2; the match to TRBD1 covers 9 bases. Trimming took 2 bases from V and 7 from J; bases not matched to a gene: 8. This CDR3 region has 15 residues. Germline V gives CDR1 SGHVS, CDR2 FQNEAQ. In DNA form, the CDR3 reads TGTGCCAGCAGCTTATTACAGGGGGCGAGCTCTGGCTACACCTTC. Translated: CASSLLQGASSGYTF.

V is TRBV5-5 and J is TRBJ1-2; tentatively, D is TRBD1 (6 bases). V lost 0 bases, J lost 3 bases, and 21 bases lay in between. Germline assignment: CDR1 SGHKS and CDR2 YYEKEE (reference sequence). The CDR3 runs to 18 residues. CDR3 DNA: TGTGCCAGCAGCTTGGGGGGGACACAAGATACCCTCTACTATGGCTACACCTTC. It encodes CASSLGGTQDTLYYGYTF. Based on the CDR3 plus reference TRBV5-5 and TRBJ1-2, the full variable domain is DAGVTQSPTHLIKTRGQQVTLRCSPISGHKSVSWYQQVLGQGPQFIFQYYEKEERGRGNFPDRFSARQFPNYSSELNVNALLLGDSALYLCASSLGGTQDTLYYGYTFGSGTRLTVV.

Of note for this clone: Given a far larger clone just one base away, this is likely a sequencing read error. The V call is TRBV11-3, the J call TRBJ1-1, with D perhaps matching TRBD1 (5 bases). The CDR3 loop spans 14 amino acids. V lost 1 base to trimming and J lost 1 base, with 7 bases between them. CDR1 SGHNT and CDR2 YENEEA come from the germline V gene. In DNA form, the CDR3 reads TGTGCCAGCAGCTTAGCGGGGGAGAACACTGAAGCTTTCTTT. It encodes CASSLAGENTEAFF.

The chain employs TRBV28 and TRBJ2-7; a possible D gene is TRBD1 (6 bases). Per the germline V gene, CDR1 is MDHEN and CDR2 is SYDVKM. The CDR3 length is 13 residues. Trimming left V 6 bases short and J 2 bases short, with 11 bases between. The CDR3 DNA follows: TGTGCCAGCAGGACAGGCCAAGCCTACGAGCAGTACTTC. Translation gives CASRTGQAYEQYF.

This chain joins TRBV20-1 and TRBJ1-1; D call uncertain. The germline CDR1 and CDR2 sequences are DFQATT and SNEGSKA (reference sequence). The CDR3 runs to 15 residues. The V gene lost 3 bases and the J gene lost 3 bases, with 17 bases spanning the gap. The CDR3 loop is CSASFQSIQDTEAFF. The DNA of the CDR3 is TGCAGTGCTAGTTTCCAGTCTATTCAGGACACTGAAGCTTTCTTT.

V gene TRBV6-1 combines with J gene TRBJ2-3, with D tentatively TRBD1 (7 bases). The CDR3 is made up of 16 amino acids. Deletions cut 4 bases from V and 5 bases from J, with 19 bases between. Germline V gene sequence: CDR1 MNHNS, CDR2 SASEGT. The CDR3 bases are TGTGCCAGCAGTGGGATACTCAGGGGGGCCAGAGATACGCAGTATTTT. Translation: CASSGILRGARDTQYF.

The chain joins TRBV4-2 to TRBJ1-1, with TRBD1 as a possible D gene (5 bases). CDR3 length: 13 residues. CDR1 is LGHNA, CDR2 YNFKEQ, per germline. V was shortened by 1 base and J by 7 bases, with 10 bases between the two germline ends. The CDR3 loop reads CASSQAGYIEAFF. The CDR3 region has the DNA TGTGCCAGCAGCCAAGCAGGGTATATTGAAGCTTTCTTT.

The chain is built from TRBV7-2 and TRBJ2-3; no reliable D call. This CDR3 contains 15 residues. Trimming shortened V by 0 bases and J by 2 bases, and 9 bases separated the two germline ends. CDR1 SGHTA and CDR2 FQGNSA come from the germline V gene. The DNA of the CDR3 is TGTGCCAGCAGCTTAGCGGGCAGAAACACAGATACGCAGTATTTT. Its protein product is CASSLAGRNTDTQYF.